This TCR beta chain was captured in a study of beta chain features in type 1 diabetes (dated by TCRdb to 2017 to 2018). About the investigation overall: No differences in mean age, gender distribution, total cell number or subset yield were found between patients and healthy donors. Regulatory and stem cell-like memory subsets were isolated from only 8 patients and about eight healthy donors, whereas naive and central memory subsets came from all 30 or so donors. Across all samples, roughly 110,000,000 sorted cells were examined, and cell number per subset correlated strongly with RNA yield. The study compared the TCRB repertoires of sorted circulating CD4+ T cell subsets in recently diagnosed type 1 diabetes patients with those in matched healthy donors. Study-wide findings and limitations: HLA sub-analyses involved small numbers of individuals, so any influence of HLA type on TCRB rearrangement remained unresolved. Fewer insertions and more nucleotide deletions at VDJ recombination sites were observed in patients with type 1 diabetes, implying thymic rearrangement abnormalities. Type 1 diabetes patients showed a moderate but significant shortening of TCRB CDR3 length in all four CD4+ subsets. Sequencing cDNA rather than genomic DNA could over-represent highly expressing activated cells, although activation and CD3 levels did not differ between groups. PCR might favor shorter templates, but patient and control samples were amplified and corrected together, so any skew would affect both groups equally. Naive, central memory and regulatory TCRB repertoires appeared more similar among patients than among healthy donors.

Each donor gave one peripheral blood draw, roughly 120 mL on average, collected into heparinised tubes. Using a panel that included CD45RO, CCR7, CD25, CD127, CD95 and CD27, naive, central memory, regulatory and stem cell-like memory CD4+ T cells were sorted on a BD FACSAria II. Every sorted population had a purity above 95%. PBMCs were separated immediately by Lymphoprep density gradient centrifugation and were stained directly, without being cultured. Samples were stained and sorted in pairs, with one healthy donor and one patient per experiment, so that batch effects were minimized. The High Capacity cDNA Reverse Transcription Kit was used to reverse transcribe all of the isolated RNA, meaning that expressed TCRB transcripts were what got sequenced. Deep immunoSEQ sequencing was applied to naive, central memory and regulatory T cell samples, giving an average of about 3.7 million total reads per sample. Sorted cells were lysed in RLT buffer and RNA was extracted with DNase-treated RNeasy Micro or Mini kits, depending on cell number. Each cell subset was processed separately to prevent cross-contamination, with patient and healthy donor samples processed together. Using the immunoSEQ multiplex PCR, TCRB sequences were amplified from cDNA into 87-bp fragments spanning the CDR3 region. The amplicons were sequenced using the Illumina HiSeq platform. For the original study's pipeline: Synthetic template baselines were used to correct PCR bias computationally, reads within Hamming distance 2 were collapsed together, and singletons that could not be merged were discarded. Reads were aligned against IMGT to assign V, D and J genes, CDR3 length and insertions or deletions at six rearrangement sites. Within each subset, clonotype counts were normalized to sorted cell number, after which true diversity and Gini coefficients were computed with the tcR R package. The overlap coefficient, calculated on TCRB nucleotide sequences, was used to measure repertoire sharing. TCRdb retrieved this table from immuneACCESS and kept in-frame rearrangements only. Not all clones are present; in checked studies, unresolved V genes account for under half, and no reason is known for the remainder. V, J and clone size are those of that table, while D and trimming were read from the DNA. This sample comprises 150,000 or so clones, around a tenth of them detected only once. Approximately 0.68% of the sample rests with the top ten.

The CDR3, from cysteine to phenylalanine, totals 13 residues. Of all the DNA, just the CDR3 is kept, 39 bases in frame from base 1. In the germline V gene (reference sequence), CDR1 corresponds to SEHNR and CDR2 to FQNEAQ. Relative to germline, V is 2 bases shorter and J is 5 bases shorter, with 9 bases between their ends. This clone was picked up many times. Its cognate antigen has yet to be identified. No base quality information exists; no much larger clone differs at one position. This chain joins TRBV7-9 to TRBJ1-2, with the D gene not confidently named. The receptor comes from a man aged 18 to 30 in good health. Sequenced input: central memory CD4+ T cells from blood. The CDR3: CASSLTGGYGYTF. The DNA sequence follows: TGTGCCAGCAGCTTAACCGGCGGTTATGGCTACACCTTC. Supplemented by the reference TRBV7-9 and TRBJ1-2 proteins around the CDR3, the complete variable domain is DTGVSQNPRHKITKRGQNVTFRCDPISEHNRLYWYRQTLGQGPEFLTYFQNEAQLEKSRLLSDRFSAERPKGSFSTLEIQRTEQGDSAMYLCASSLTGGYGYTFGSGTRLTVV.